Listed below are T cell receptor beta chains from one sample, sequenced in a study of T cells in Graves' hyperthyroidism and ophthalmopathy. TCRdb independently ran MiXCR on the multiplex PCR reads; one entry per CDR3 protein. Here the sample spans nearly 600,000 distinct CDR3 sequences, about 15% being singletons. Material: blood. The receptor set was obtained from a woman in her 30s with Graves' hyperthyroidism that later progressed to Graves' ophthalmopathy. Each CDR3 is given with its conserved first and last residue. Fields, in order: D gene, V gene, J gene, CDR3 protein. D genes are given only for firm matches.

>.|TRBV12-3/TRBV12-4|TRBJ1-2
CASSFQGLLYGYTF
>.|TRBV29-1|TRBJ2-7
CSVELQDTYEQYF
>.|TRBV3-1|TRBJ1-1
CASSQGNAGILAFF
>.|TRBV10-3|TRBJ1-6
CAISVGLVDNSPLHF
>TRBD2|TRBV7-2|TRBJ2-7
CASSPTSGPTYEQYF
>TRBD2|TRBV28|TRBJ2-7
CASSTATSGQSYEQYF
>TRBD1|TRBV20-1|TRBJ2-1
CSAMEGQGLNEQFF
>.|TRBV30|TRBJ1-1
CAWIPSYLSQDRNTEAFF
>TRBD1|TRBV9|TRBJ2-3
CASSDLTGVDTQYF
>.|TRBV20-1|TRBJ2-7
CSARDAESEQYF
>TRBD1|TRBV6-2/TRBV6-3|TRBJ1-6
CASRTTQGVENSPLHF
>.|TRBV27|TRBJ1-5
CASSGLAGLQPQHF
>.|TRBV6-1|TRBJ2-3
CASSLTQTLGETQYF
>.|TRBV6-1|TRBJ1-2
CASSFAAQEKVYTF
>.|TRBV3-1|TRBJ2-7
CASSQDFSEQYF
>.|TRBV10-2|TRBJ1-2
CASSESGRSGGYTF
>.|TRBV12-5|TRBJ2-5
CASGLARESGTQYF
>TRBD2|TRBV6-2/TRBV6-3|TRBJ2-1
CASRRGEASGQFF
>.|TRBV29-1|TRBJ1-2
CSVERQGKGYGYTF
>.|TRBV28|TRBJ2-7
CASSLALESSYEQYF
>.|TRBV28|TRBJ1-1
CASSLSGTLNTEAFF
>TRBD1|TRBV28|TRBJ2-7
CASSKGTGRAYEQYF
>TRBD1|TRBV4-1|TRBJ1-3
CASRTGNGNTIYF